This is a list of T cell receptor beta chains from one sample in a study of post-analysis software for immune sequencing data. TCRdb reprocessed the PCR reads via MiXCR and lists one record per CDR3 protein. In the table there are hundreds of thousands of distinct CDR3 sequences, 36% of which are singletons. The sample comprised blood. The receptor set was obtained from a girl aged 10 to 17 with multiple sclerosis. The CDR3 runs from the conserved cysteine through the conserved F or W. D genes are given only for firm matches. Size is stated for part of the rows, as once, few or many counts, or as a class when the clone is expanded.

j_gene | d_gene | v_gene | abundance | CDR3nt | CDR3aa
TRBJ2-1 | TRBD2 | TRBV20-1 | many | TGCAGTGCTGTCCTAGCGGGAGGTTACAATGAGCAGTTCTTC | CSAVLAGGYNEQFF
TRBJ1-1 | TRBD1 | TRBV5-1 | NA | TGCGCCAGCATGAGACAGGGGGCCGACACTGAAGCTTTCTTT | CASMRQGADTEAFF
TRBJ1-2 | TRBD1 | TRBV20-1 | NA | TGCAGTGCTCCCTGGGACAGATTAGGCTACACCTTC | CSAPWDRLGYTF
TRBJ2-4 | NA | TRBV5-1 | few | TGCGCCAGCAGCTTGGAAGGTGGGATTCAGTACTTC | CASSLEGGIQYF
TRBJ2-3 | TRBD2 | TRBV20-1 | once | TGCAGTGCTAGTAGTCTAGCGGGGCCCACAGATACGCAGTATTTT | CSASSLAGPTDTQYF
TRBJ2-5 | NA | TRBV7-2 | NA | TGTGCCAGCAGCTTAGAAGGGGGAAGGTACCAAGAGACCCAGTACTTC | CASSLEGGRYQETQYF
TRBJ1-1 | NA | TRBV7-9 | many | TGTGCCAGCAGCTTAGCGAAAGGACCTGGCACTGAAGCTTTCTTT | CASSLAKGPGTEAFF
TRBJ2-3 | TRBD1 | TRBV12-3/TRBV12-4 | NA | TGTGCCTGCAGTCGGGACAGGGGGCCCGCAGATGCGCAGTATTTT | CACSRDRGPADAQYF
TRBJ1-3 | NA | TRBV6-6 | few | TGTGCCAGCAGTTACTCCGCGACAATCTCCTCTGGAAACACCATATATTTT | CASSYSATISSGNTIYF
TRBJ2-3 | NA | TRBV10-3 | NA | TGTGCCATCAGTGAGACAGGAGAACCCACAGATACGCAGTATTTT | CAISETGEPTDTQYF
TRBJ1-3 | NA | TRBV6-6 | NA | TGTGCCAGCGGAGCTGGGGACTCTGGAAACACCACATATTTT | CASGAGDSGNTTYF
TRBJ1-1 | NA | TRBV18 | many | TGTGCCAGCTCACCTAATCAGGGGTCTGAAGCTTTCTTT | CASSPNQGSEAFF
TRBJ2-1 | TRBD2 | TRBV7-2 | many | TGTGCCAGCAGCTTAGTCCTAGCGGGAGTGGGGTCCTACAATGAGCAGTTCTTC | CASSLVLAGVGSYNEQFF
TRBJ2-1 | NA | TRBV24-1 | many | TGTGCCACCAGTGAGTTCTATGAGCAGTTCTTC | CATSEFYEQFF
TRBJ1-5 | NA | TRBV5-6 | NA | TGTGCCAGCAGCCTCGGGGCAGGGACGAGCAATCAGTCCCAGCATTTT | CASSLGAGTSNQSQHF
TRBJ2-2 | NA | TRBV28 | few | TGTGCCAGCCAACGCATCACCGGGGAGCTGTTTTTT | CASQRITGELFF
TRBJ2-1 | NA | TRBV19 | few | TGTGCCAGTAGTATAGATCGTGGGAGCACCTACAATGAGCAGTTCTTC | CASSIDRGSTYNEQFF
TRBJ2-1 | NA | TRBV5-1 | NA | TGCGCCAGCAGCTTGGGGGGGCTCGACAATGAGCAGTTCTTC | CASSLGGLDNEQFF
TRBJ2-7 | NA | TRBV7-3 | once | TGTGCCAGCAGCTTAAAGCCAGACTCCTACGAGCAGTACTTC | CASSLKPDSYEQYF
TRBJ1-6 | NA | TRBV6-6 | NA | TGTGCCAGCAGTTTCAGGGTTTCCTATAATTCACCCCTCCACTTT | CASSFRVSYNSPLHF
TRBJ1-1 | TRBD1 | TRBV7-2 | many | TGTGCCAGCAGCCCACTGACAGGGAGGTACACTGAAGCTTTCTTT | CASSPLTGRYTEAFF
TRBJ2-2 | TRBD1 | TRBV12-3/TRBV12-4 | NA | TGTGCCAGCAGTTTCCCGACAGGGGCGAACACCGGGGAGCTGTTTTTT | CASSFPTGANTGELFF
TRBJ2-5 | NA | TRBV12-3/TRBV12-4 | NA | TGTGCCAGCACCTTTTGGGCCCGGGGGGAGACCCAGTACTTC | CASTFWARGETQYF
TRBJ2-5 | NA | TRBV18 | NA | TGTGCCAGCTCACCAGGAAGGCAGGGTGAAGAGACCCAGTACTTC | CASSPGRQGEETQYF
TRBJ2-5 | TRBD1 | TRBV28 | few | TGTGCCAGCAGTCCCGCCGGGACAGGGTGGTATGAGACCCAGTACTTC | CASSPAGTGWYETQYF
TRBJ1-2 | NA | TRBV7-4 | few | TGTGCCAGCAGATATGTAGGGGGGGGGGCACTCCTCTACTACTATGGCTACACCTTC | CASRYVGGGALLYYYGYTF
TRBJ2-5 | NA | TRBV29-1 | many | TGCAGCGTTGGGGCAGGAGAGACCCAGTACTTC | CSVGAGETQYF
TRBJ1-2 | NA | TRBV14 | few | TGTGCCAGCAGCCAAGATCAAGGGCTCTATGGCTACACCTTC | CASSQDQGLYGYTF
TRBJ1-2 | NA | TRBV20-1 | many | TGCAGTGCTAGAGATTCAGCTAACTATGGCTACACCTTC | CSARDSANYGYTF
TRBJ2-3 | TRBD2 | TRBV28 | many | TGTGCCATCCAGCCGGGGAGGGGAAATACGCAGTATTTT | CAIQPGRGNTQYF
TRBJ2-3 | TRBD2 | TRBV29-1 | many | TGCAGCGTCGGGGGGGGGTTCACAGATACGCAGTATTTT | CSVGGGFTDTQYF